This is a list of T cell receptor beta chains from one sample in a study of beta chain features in type 1 diabetes. Profiled with immunoSEQ multiplex PCR; TCRdb holds only in-frame clones, not every one. The sample lists some 150,000 clones; roughly 10% were seen once. The sequencing sample was made of central memory CD4+ T cells from blood. All receptors come from a woman aged 40 to 50 in good health. The CDR3 runs from the conserved cysteine through the conserved F or W. The order of the fields is clone size, V gene, D gene, J gene, CDR3 protein, CDR3 DNA. The D gene is left open where the match is weak. Expanded clones get a size class; other rows say once, few or many, or leave the size out.

clone_size: few; v_call: TRBV4-1; d_call: TRBD1; j_call: TRBJ2-6; cdr3_aa: CASSQTGPPSGANVLTF; cdr3_nt: TGCGCCAGCAGCCAGACAGGGCCTCCCTCTGGGGCCAACGTCCTGACTTTC
clone_size: few; v_call: TRBV5-4; d_call: TRBD2; j_call: TRBJ2-3; cdr3_aa: CASSRGGGRGGTDTQYF; cdr3_nt: TGTGCCAGCAGCCGCGGCGGGGGGCGGGGGGGCACAGATACGCAGTATTTT
clone_size: .; v_call: TRBV15; d_call: TRBD2; j_call: TRBJ2-5; cdr3_aa: CAASGAGGLETQYF; cdr3_nt: TGTGCCGCCTCAGGGGCGGGGGGGCTGGAGACCCAGTACTTC
clone_size: many; v_call: TRBV10-3; d_call: .; j_call: TRBJ2-5; cdr3_aa: CAIAVPAQETQYF; cdr3_nt: TGTGCCATCGCGGTGCCAGCTCAAGAGACCCAGTACTTC
clone_size: .; v_call: TRBV5-4; d_call: .; j_call: TRBJ1-1; cdr3_aa: CASSLRPRGSTEAFF; cdr3_nt: TGTGCCAGCAGCCTAAGACCGAGAGGGAGCACTGAAGCTTTCTTT
clone_size: .; v_call: TRBV7-2; d_call: TRBD1; j_call: TRBJ1-2; cdr3_aa: CASSLAPGQGIGYTF; cdr3_nt: TGTGCCAGCAGCTTGGCCCCGGGACAGGGGATTGGCTACACCTTC
clone_size: few; v_call: TRBV9; d_call: TRBD2; j_call: TRBJ2-5; cdr3_aa: CASSVEGSGGLKTQYF; cdr3_nt: TGTGCCAGCAGCGTAGAAGGTAGCGGGGGCTTGAAGACCCAGTACTTC
clone_size: few; v_call: TRBV5-6; d_call: .; j_call: TRBJ1-1; cdr3_aa: CASNLRAEKAFF; cdr3_nt: TGTGCCAGCAACCTGAGGGCCGAAAAAGCTTTCTTT
clone_size: many; v_call: TRBV7-2; d_call: .; j_call: TRBJ2-3; cdr3_aa: CASSQMGGGRRDTQYF; cdr3_nt: TGTGCCAGCAGCCAGATGGGGGGGGGCCGCCGGGATACGCAGTATTTT
clone_size: few; v_call: TRBV7-2; d_call: .; j_call: TRBJ1-1; cdr3_aa: CASSLVFMNTEAFF; cdr3_nt: TGTGCCAGCAGCTTAGTGTTCATGAACACTGAAGCTTTCTTT
clone_size: few; v_call: TRBV7-6; d_call: .; j_call: TRBJ1-1; cdr3_aa: CASSLGSLLNTEAFF; cdr3_nt: TGTGCCAGCAGCCTAGGTAGCTTACTGAACACTGAAGCTTTCTTT
clone_size: .; v_call: TRBV2; d_call: .; j_call: TRBJ1-5; cdr3_aa: CASSDSSPGHQPQHF; cdr3_nt: TGTGCCAGCAGTGATTCTTCCCCAGGGCATCAGCCCCAGCATTTT
clone_size: few; v_call: TRBV11-2; d_call: .; j_call: TRBJ2-3; cdr3_aa: CASSFATNWGTDTQYF; cdr3_nt: TGTGCCAGCAGTTTCGCGACTAATTGGGGCACAGATACGCAGTATTTT
clone_size: .; v_call: TRBV7-2; d_call: TRBD2; j_call: TRBJ2-5; cdr3_aa: CASSLLAGGREGQYF; cdr3_nt: TGTGCCAGCAGCCTACTAGCGGGGGGGCGTGAGGGCCAGTACTTC
clone_size: .; v_call: TRBV5-6; d_call: .; j_call: TRBJ1-4; cdr3_aa: CASSLSGGEKLFF; cdr3_nt: TGTGCCAGCAGCTTGAGTGGCGGGGAAAAACTGTTTTTT
clone_size: .; v_call: TRBV5-4; d_call: TRBD2; j_call: TRBJ2-1; cdr3_aa: CASSGWTSGGYNNEQFF; cdr3_nt: TGTGCCAGCAGCGGATGGACTAGCGGGGGGTATAACAATGAGCAGTTCTTC
clone_size: .; v_call: TRBV6-1; d_call: TRBD1; j_call: TRBJ1-1; cdr3_aa: CASSPGTGVEAFF; cdr3_nt: TGTGCCAGCAGTCCCGGGACAGGGGTTGAAGCTTTCTTT
clone_size: .; v_call: TRBV10-3; d_call: TRBD1; j_call: TRBJ1-1; cdr3_aa: CAIGTEKVTEAFF; cdr3_nt: TGTGCCATAGGGACAGAGAAGGTCACTGAAGCTTTCTTT
clone_size: few; v_call: TRBV10-1; d_call: .; j_call: TRBJ1-5; cdr3_aa: CASSTGINQPQHF; cdr3_nt: TGCGCCAGCAGCACAGGTATCAATCAGCCCCAGCATTTT
clone_size: .; v_call: TRBV18; d_call: .; j_call: TRBJ1-1; cdr3_aa: CASSPRAGVATEAFF; cdr3_nt: TGTGCCAGCTCACCACGAGCAGGGGTGGCCACTGAAGCTTTCTTT
clone_size: few; v_call: TRBV7-9; d_call: TRBD1; j_call: TRBJ2-7; cdr3_aa: CASSPDRAYEQYF; cdr3_nt: TGTGCCAGCAGCCCCGACAGGGCCTACGAGCAGTACTTC
clone_size: .; v_call: TRBV16; d_call: TRBD1; j_call: TRBJ1-4; cdr3_aa: CASSPPDRANEKLFF; cdr3_nt: TGTGCCAGCAGCCCCCCGGACAGGGCTAATGAAAAACTGTTTTTT
clone_size: .; v_call: TRBV9; d_call: TRBD2; j_call: TRBJ2-5; cdr3_aa: CASSGRSSLPSGGETQYF; cdr3_nt: TGTGCCAGCAGCGGAAGAAGCTCCCTCCCTAGCGGGGGCGAGACCCAGTACTTC
clone_size: .; v_call: TRBV5-1; d_call: TRBD2; j_call: TRBJ2-1; cdr3_aa: CASSFETSGYNEQFF; cdr3_nt: TGCGCCAGCAGCTTTGAAACTAGCGGCTACAATGAGCAGTTCTTC
clone_size: few; v_call: TRBV19; d_call: .; j_call: TRBJ2-7; cdr3_aa: CASNPRSGEGQYF; cdr3_nt: TGTGCCAGTAATCCCAGGTCAGGGGAGGGGCAGTACTTC